These 25 T cell receptor beta chains were sequenced from one sample in a study of control samples from healthy donors and cancer patients. Libraries were prepared by immunoSEQ multiplex PCR; TCRdb keeps only in-frame clonotypes and omits some of them. The table has roughly 98,000 clones, 93% seen once. Sequencing input: blood. The source of these receptors is a man aged 18 to 30 in good health.

V usage is TRBV20-1 and J usage is TRBJ1-1; D gene ambiguous. Germline CDR1 reads DFQATT; CDR2 reads SNEGSKA (reference sequence). V gave up 0 bases and J gave up 4 bases, with 3 bases separating them. This CDR3 contains 11 residues. The CDR3 loop is CSARELTEAFF. In DNA form, the CDR3 reads TGCAGTGCTAGAGAACTCACTGAAGCTTTCTTT.

V usage is TRBV6-6 and J usage is TRBJ2-3; 7 bases line up with TRBD1. CDR1 MNHNY and CDR2 SVGAGI come from the germline V gene (reference sequence). There are 16 residues in the CDR3. The V gene end was trimmed by 6 bases and the J gene end by 3 bases; junction bases not matched to a gene: 12. The CDR3 reads CASSPFGTAGTDTQYF. CDR3 coding DNA: TGTGCCAGCAGCCCCTTCGGGACAGCCGGAACAGATACGCAGTATTTT.

The chain employs TRBV6-5 and TRBJ1-1; 7 bases align to TRBD1. Germline CDR1 reads MNHEY; CDR2 reads SVGAGI. The CDR3 is 15 residues long. J gave up 3 bases and V 1 base, and 5 bases lay outside the gene matches. The DNA for the CDR3 is TGTGCCAGCAGTTACTACACAGGGGTGGACACTGAAGCTTTCTTT. Translation: CASSYYTGVDTEAFF.

The chain uses TRBV12-3 or TRBV12-4 and TRBJ2-3, with D possibly matching TRBD1 (5 bases). The CDR3 length is 13 residues. The ends were cut back, 6 bases at V and 4 bases at J, with 11 bases in the middle. In DNA form, the CDR3 reads TGTGCCAGCAGCCAGGGTATTTCAGATACGCAGTATTTT. Residues: CASSQGISDTQYF.

This chain connects TRBV2 to TRBJ1-5; 8 nucleotides match TRBD1. The V gene's germline CDR1 is SNHLY and CDR2 FYNNEI. The CDR3 has 13 residues. The J segment lost 7 bases and the V segment lost 4 bases, leaving 3 bases of the junction unmatched. As DNA, the CDR3 is TGTGCCAGCAGTGTGACAGGGGAACAGCCCCAGCATTTT. This translates into CASSVTGEQPQHF.

The chain employs TRBV7-8 and TRBJ2-5, with unresolved D. Germline V gene data show CDR1 as SGHVS and CDR2 as FQNEAQ. CDR3 length equals 13 residues. V lost 5 bases to trimming and J lost 5 bases, with 12 bases between them. DNA for the CDR3: TGTGCCAGCAGCACGACGAACGGGGAGACCCAGTACTTC. It is translated as CASSTTNGETQYF.

This chain uses TRBV6-2 or TRBV6-3 with TRBJ2-1, with D perhaps TRBD2 (6 bases). V was shortened by 0 bases and J by 6 bases, with 24 bases between the two germline ends. The CDR3 covers 19 residues. CDR1 is MNHEY, CDR2 SVGEGT, per germline. Here the CDR3 reads CASSYSPISARELGNEQFF. As DNA, the CDR3 is TGTGCCAGCAGTTACTCGCCAATCTCGGCCCGGGAGCTGGGCAATGAGCAGTTCTTC.

V gene TRBV29-1 combines with J gene TRBJ1-2, with unresolved D. Germline V gene data show CDR1 as SQVTM and CDR2 as ANQGSEA. The CDR3 contains 11 residues. Between the trimmed V and J ends, which lost 7 bases and 6 bases, there was a span of 12 bases. The CDR3 reads CSGISSDGYTF. CDR3 coding DNA: TGCAGCGGGATTTCATCCGATGGCTACACCTTC.

The rearrangement joins TRBV21-1 to TRBJ2-5; the DNA was not used to check the table's D call, TRBD1. TRBV21-1 is listed as a pseudogene. CDR3 length: 16 residues. The CDR3 protein is CASSKNRGHRQETQYF. The DNA for the CDR3 is TGTGCCAGCAGCAAAAATCGGGGACATAGACAAGAGACCCAGTACTTC.

The rearrangement uses TRBV7-2 and TRBJ1-2, with 8 bases fitting TRBD1. With V trimmed by 5 bases and J by 6 bases, 11 bases remained unmatched. The germline V gene encodes CDR1 SGHTA and CDR2 FQGNSA. The length of the CDR3 is 15 residues. CDR3: CASSPDRGVGHGYTF. Here the CDR3 DNA reads TGTGCCAGCAGCCCAGACAGGGGCGTCGGTCATGGCTACACCTTC. The variable domain in full, with the rest retrieved from reference TRBV7-2 and TRBJ1-2, is GAGVSQSPSNKVTEKGKDVELRCDPISGHTALYWYRQSLGQGLEFLIYFQGNSAPDKSGLPSDRFSAERTGGSVSTLTIQRTQQEDSAVYLCASSPDRGVGHGYTFGSGTRLTVV.

This chain's CDR3 is CASSIVGDRGPRYGYTF. The CDR3 nucleotides read TGTGCCAGCTCGATCGTGGGGGACAGGGGGCCTCGCTATGGCTACACCTTC. The chain recombines TRBV18 with TRBJ1-2; 12 bases are a match to TRBD1. V shed 6 bases, J shed 4 bases, and the junction held 12 bases outside the gene matches. Germline V lookup: CDR1 KGHSH, CDR2 LQKENI. The length of the CDR3 is 17 residues.

The rearrangement links TRBV30 to TRBJ2-7; TRBD1 aligns across 7 bases. With 3 bases clipped from V and 5 bases from J, the junction kept 1 base outside the gene matches. The CDR3 is made up of 11 amino acids. CDR1 GTSNPN and CDR2 SVGIG come from the germline V gene (reference sequence). The CDR3 region is CAWRGQHEQYF. DNA for the CDR3: TGTGCCTGGAGGGGACAGCACGAGCAGTACTTC.

The J gene is TRBJ2-1, the V gene TRBV30; 7 bases are a match to TRBD1. The germline V gene encodes CDR1 GTSNPN and CDR2 SVGIG (reference sequence). Germline trimming cut 4 bases from V and 5 bases from J; bases unmatched to any gene: 5. This CDR3 contains 13 residues. CDR3 in DNA: TGTGCCTGGAACCGGGACAGTCACAATGAGCAGTTCTTC. Its translation is CAWNRDSHNEQFF.

The gene calls are TRBV27 and TRBJ2-7, with TRBD1 matching over 9 bases. The V gene end was trimmed by 5 bases and the J gene end by 6 bases; junction bases not matched to a gene: 8. CDR3 length equals 14 residues. Germline CDR1 is MNHEY and CDR2 is SMNVEV (reference sequence). The CDR3 sequence is CASSAYRGLGEQYF. DNA of the CDR3: TGTGCCAGCAGTGCCTACAGGGGGCTAGGCGAGCAGTACTTC.

The chain is built from TRBV5-6 and TRBJ2-1; D tentatively reads TRBD1 or TRBD2 (6 bases each). This CDR3 has 18 amino acids. The germline CDR1 and CDR2 sequences are SGHDT and YYEEEE. Trimming cost V 2 bases and J 3 bases, with 21 bases left between them. CDR3 sequence reads: CASSFYVIGGPGYNEQFF. The CDR3 nucleotides read TGTGCCAGCAGCTTCTATGTCATCGGGGGCCCCGGCTACAATGAGCAGTTCTTC.

The V call is TRBV6-5, the J call TRBJ1-2; 8 bases are shared with TRBD1. This CDR3 region has 14 residues. Per the germline V gene, CDR1 is MNHEY and CDR2 is SVGAGI. Unmatched junction bases numbered 8, after V lost 5 bases and J lost 6 bases. CDR3 DNA: TGTGCCAGCAGTCTATCAGGGGGCGGAGATGGCTACACCTTC. Encoded protein: CASSLSGGGDGYTF.

The J gene is TRBJ2-7, the V gene TRBV6-5; weak D call: TRBD2 (6 bases). Germline CDR1 MNHEY, CDR2 SVGAGI. The V end was cut by 4 bases, the J end by 6 bases, with 22 bases between. The CDR3 runs to 16 residues. The CDR3 region is CASSSGTAGRRGEQYF. CDR3 nucleotide sequence: TGTGCCAGCAGTTCCGGTACTGCAGGCCGGCGGGGCGAGCAGTACTTC.

The CDR3 coding sequence is TGTGCCAGCAGCGGGGGACAGTCCTACGAGCAGTACTTC. This encodes CASSGGQSYEQYF. J is TRBJ2-7 and V is TRBV9, with 7 bases that match TRBD1. Unmatched junction bases numbered 1, after V lost 3 bases and J lost 1 base. Germline values: CDR1 SGDLS, CDR2 YYNGEE. This CDR3 has 13 amino acids.

The chain has TRBV3-1 (or the pseudogene TRBV3-2) and TRBJ1-3, with unresolved D. CDR1 is LGHDT, CDR2 YNNKEL, per germline (reference sequence). The length of the CDR3 is 12 residues. With 7 bases removed from V and 4 bases from J, the gap between germline ends came to 8 bases. The CDR3 here is CASNGYGNTIYF. Here the CDR3 DNA reads TGTGCCAGCAACGGGTACGGAAACACCATATATTTT.

The V and J genes are TRBV6-5 and TRBJ1-1, with no clear D. The ends were cut back, 0 bases at V and 10 bases at J, with 15 bases in the middle. Germline CDR1 reads MNHEY; CDR2 reads SVGAGI. The CDR3 sequence is 14 residues long. The CDR3 sequence: CASSYSGVPFGAFF. CDR3 in DNA: TGTGCCAGCAGTTACTCCGGCGTACCATTCGGAGCTTTCTTT.

The V gene is TRBV25-1, the J gene TRBJ1-3; 8 nucleotides align to TRBD1. With 4 bases clipped from V and 0 bases from J, the junction kept 5 bases outside the gene matches. The CDR3 runs 16 residues. CDR1 MGHDK and CDR2 SYGVNS come from the germline V gene. The CDR3 region has the DNA TGTGCCAGCAGTGGGGGACAGGAGGGCTCTGGAAACACCATATATTTT. It is translated as CASSGGQEGSGNTIYF.

This chain connects TRBV5-1 to TRBJ1-3; D gene uncertain. This CDR3 is built from 15 residues. CDR1 and CDR2 (germline): SGHRS, YFSETQ. Deletions cut 0 bases from V and 8 bases from J, with 15 bases between. The CDR3 DNA is TGCGCCAGCAGCTTGGCCACCGGGGATGGTTACACCATATATTTT. Protein sequence: CASSLATGDGYTIYF.

The DNA for the CDR3 is TGTGCCTGGTGCACAGGGGTTGAGGGCACTGAAGCTTTCTTT. It encodes CAWCTGVEGTEAFF. This chain links TRBV30 with TRBJ1-1, with TRBD1 matching over 7 bases. After removal of 5 bases from V and 4 bases from J, the junction contained 10 bases not matched to a gene. The CDR3 runs to 14 residues. In germline, CDR1 is GTSNPN, CDR2 SVGIG (reference sequence). The entire variable domain, with the rest obtained from reference TRBV30 and TRBJ1-1, is as follows: SQTIHQWPATLVQPVGSPLSLECTVEGTSNPNLYWYRQAAGRGLQLLFYSVGIGQISSEVPQNLSASRPQDRQFILSSKKLLLSDSGFYLCAWCTGVEGTEAFFGQGTRLTVV.

This clone showed up just once. The V gene is TRBV10-1, the J gene TRBJ1-5; no clear D. Germline lookup yields CDR1 WNHNN and CDR2 SYGVQD (reference sequence). Trimming stripped 0 bases from V and 7 bases from J, with 10 bases between. The CDR3 is made up of 14 amino acids. This CDR3 reads CASSESRGTQPQHF. The DNA of the CDR3 is TGCGCCAGCAGTGAGTCGAGAGGTACCCAGCCCCAGCATTTT.

The chain couples TRBV12-3 or TRBV12-4 to TRBJ1-1, with D hard to call. CDR3 length: 12 residues. V lost 0 bases to trimming and J lost 5 bases, with 4 bases between them. CDR3 nucleotide sequence: TGTGCCAGCAGTTTAGCTGGAACTGAAGCTTTCTTT. Protein: CASSLAGTEAFF.